The T cell receptor (beta chain) described here comes from a study of blood T cell repertoires in COVID-19 (dated by TCRdb to the early 2020s). Regarding the research as a whole: Samples from collaborators originated in the United States, Italy and Spain and spanned both the acute and convalescent phases of COVID-19. The material from the prospective study consisted of cDNA or gDNA derived from T cells, B-cell-depleted T cells, or PBMCs. The dataset comprised deeply sampled blood TCRbeta repertoires from subjects exposed to, actively infected with, or recovered from COVID-19. The repertoires were released in a freely available public database meant as a resource for research on the immune response to SARS-CoV-2. The samples were drawn from two sources: the first 160 participants of the ongoing ImmuneRACE study, and over 950 subjects contributed by 6 global collaborators. A de-identified subject ID, COVID-19 status, age in years and sex were almost always included in the sample metadata. Where HLA class I and class II types were available, the types were taken from metadata supplied by the sample provider, not from assay-based typing. The investigation overall reported the following: Clinical and demographic metadata were provided uncurated, with the amount varying by source and participant.

The CDR3 holds 13 amino acids from the cysteine to the phenylalanine. Only CDR3 DNA is held: 39 bases, read in frame from base 1. The CDR1 and CDR2 encoded by the germline V gene are SGHTA and FQGTGA. V ends up 5 bases short and J 3 bases short, with an unmatched junction base count of 3. The immunoSEQ Assay, a bias-controlled multiplex PCR, was used to amplify TCRbeta CDR3 regions from genomic DNA. The original pipeline was this. Within the assay, amplification of reference gene primers was used to estimate how many nucleated cells each sample contained. To quantify the absolute abundance of each unique TCRbeta CDR3 rearrangement, sequence reads were collapsed and filtered. For each sample, productive Simpson clonality was calculated by taking the square root of Simpson's diversity index across productive rearrangements. TCRdb took over this immuneACCESS table, retaining in-frame rearrangements with V and J assigned. Such tables are incomplete; in checked studies, under half of the missing clones stem from an unresolved V gene, and the remainder is unexplained. V and J calls and clone size are given by that table; D and trimming were obtained from the DNA. Here the sample has roughly 400,000 clones; roughly 89% occur a single time. Less than 2% of the sample comes from the top ten.

Concerning this clone itself: The clone's antigen remains unknown. Per-nucleotide qualities are absent, and no much larger clonotype sits a single base away.

Participants in the prospective study were enrolled through a virtual design, were aged about 18 to 100 years, and lived in roughly 24 United States geographic areas. To assign participants to cohorts, the prospective study relied on clinical history that participants themselves reported in a screening survey and a study questionnaire. For ImmuneRACE Cohort 3, a participant was defined as recovered based on two consecutive negative NP/OP PCR tests, clearance by a healthcare professional, or resolution of symptoms. In the prospective study, whole blood, serum and a nasopharyngeal or oropharyngeal swab were collected from each participant by mobile phlebotomists. Over an approximately two-month period, participants in the prospective study had the option of providing additional blood draws and questionnaires. Prospective study blood samples were shipped either frozen or at room temperature before DNA extraction.

The specimen was PBMCs or T cells enriched from blood (not recorded which). The TCR comes from a woman in her 30s who had recovered from COVID-19. The sequence joins TRBV7-3 to TRBJ1-1, with TRBD1 matching 7 junction bases. Read as DNA, the sequence is TGTGCCAGCAGCCGAACAGGGGACACTGAAGCTTTCTTT. The encoded protein is CASSRTGDTEAFF.